This entry is about one T cell receptor (beta chain). The data stem from a study of blood T cell repertoires in COVID-19. Study-wide background: T cells, B-cell-depleted T cells, or PBMCs provided the cDNA or gDNA that served as material.

Germline V gene lookup returns CDR1 MNHEY and CDR2 SVGAGI. This CDR3 contains 15 residues. The ends were cut back, 4 bases at V and 4 bases at J, with 11 bases in the middle. The study recruited people aged roughly 18 to 100 years across approximately 23 US areas. Which cohort a participant joined came from the clinical history participants gave. Exposed study participants had met a COVID-19 case within 2 weeks before entry. Sequencing was performed with immunoSEQ multiplex PCR; in TCRdb, only in-frame clones are kept and a portion is missing. The profile shows approximately 200,000 clones, 80% to 90% of them singletons.

This sequence was found in a woman in her 30s who had been exposed to COVID-19. The chain has TRBV6-5 and TRBJ1-6; D unclear. The sample consisted of PBMCs or T cells enriched from blood (not recorded which). CDR3 amino acids: CASSSTPPYNSPLHF. CDR3 bases: TGTGCCAGCAGTTCGACTCCCCCATATAATTCACCCCTCCACTTT.